In this sample, the clone carrying this T cell receptor (beta chain) turned up a few times. Its antigen is as yet unknown. The record originates from a study of T cells after yellow fever vaccination. The CDR3 has 11 residues. Trimming removed 8 bases at V and 6 bases at J, with 11 bases between. The germline V gene has CDR1 GTSNPN and CDR2 SVGIG (reference sequence). Study observations and caveats: The booster response re-showed most primary clones: 96% CD4, around 85% CD8.

The authors made TCR cDNA by 5'RACE template switching, adding a universal primer site and UMIs. TCRdb re-analysed the 5' RACE reads in MiXCR, keeping a single row per CDR3 protein. There are about 350,000 distinct CDR3 sequences in the sample; around 10% occur only once, and roughly 18% lies in the top ten. The chain carries TRBV30 and TRBJ2-1; TRBD1 might be the D (6 bases). Sequences were derived from PBMCs, sampled on the day of the first yellow fever vaccination. This receptor was taken from a man aged 18 to 29 who received the YFV17D yellow fever vaccine. The DNA of the CDR3 is TGTGCCGGGGCACAGGGCAATGAGCAGTTCTTC. Translating it yields CAGAQGNEQFF.